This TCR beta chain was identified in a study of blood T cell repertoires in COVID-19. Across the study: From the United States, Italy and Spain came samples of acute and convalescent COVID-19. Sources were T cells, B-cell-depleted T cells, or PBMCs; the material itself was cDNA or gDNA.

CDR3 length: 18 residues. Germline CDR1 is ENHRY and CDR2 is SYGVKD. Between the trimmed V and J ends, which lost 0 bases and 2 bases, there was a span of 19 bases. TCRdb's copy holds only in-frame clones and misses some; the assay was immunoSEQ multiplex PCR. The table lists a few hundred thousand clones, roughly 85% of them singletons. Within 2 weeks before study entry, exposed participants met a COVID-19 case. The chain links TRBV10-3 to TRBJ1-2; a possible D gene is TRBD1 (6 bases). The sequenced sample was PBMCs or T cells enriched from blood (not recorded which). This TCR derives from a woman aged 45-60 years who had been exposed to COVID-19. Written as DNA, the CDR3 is TGTGCCATCAGTGAGTCGCCCCGCCCGGACAGTGAAAACTATGGCTACACCTTC. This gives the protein CAISESPRPDSENYGYTF.